This entry lists 15 T cell receptor beta chains sequenced from one sample in a study of CD8+ T cells in alopecia areata. The sample's treatment: oral pan-JAK inhibitor, 5-10 mg twice daily. Extracted RNA was reverse transcribed, and the resulting cDNA served as sequencing template. Here immunoSEQ multiplex PCR was the method, and the copy in TCRdb shows in-frame clones only, minus some. Counted here are about 220,000 clones, under 75% occurring once; the ten biggest clones make up roughly 1.5%. Sequences were derived from CD4+ T cells sorted from blood, sampled at week 4, from a patient treated with tofacitinib. The receptors shown here come from a human donor with alopecia areata.

The chain couples TRBV6-5 to TRBJ1-1; TRBD1 might be the D (5 bases). Between the trimmed V and J ends, which lost 6 bases and 0 bases, there was a span of 11 bases. The germline gives CDR1 MNHEY, CDR2 SVGAGI. The CDR3 loop spans 14 amino acids. CDR3 DNA sequence: TGTGCCAGCAGCCGAAGCAGGGTGAACACTGAAGCTTTCTTT. It is translated as CASSRSRVNTEAFF.

About this clone itself: In the same sample, other DNA sequences code for this CDR3. The chain joins TRBV7-2 to TRBJ1-4; 10 bases are a match to TRBD1. The CDR3 runs 14 residues. With 4 bases clipped from V and 4 bases from J, the junction kept 0 bases outside the gene matches. Germline loops: CDR1 SGHTA, CDR2 FQGNSA. CDR3: CASSWTGGNEKLFF. Written as DNA, the CDR3 is TGTGCCAGCAGCTGGACAGGGGGTAATGAAAAACTGTTTTTT.

The chain links TRBV29-1 to TRBJ2-1; 9 nucleotides agree with TRBD1. Trimming at V came to 4 bases and at J to 6 bases, leaving 13 bases not matched to a gene. The germline CDR1 and CDR2 sequences are SQVTM and ANQGSEA. CDR3 length: 16 residues. The CDR3 reads CSVGFHRGQYPNEQFF. Written as DNA, the CDR3 is TGCAGCGTTGGCTTTCACAGGGGGCAATACCCCAATGAGCAGTTCTTC.

The chain joins TRBV15 to TRBJ2-7; D is unclear. From germline, CDR1 is LNHNV and CDR2 YYDKDF (reference sequence). V lost 0 bases, J lost 0 bases, and 9 bases lay in between. The CDR3 extends over 15 amino acids. The CDR3 region has the DNA TGTGCCACCAGCAGAGATCGTGGAGTCTCCTACGAGCAGTACTTC. Protein product: CATSRDRGVSYEQYF.

This clone showed up just once. The rearrangement links TRBV5-1 to TRBJ2-1, with 9 bases identical to TRBD2. The CDR3 length is 16 residues. Trimming took 4 bases from V and 8 from J; bases not matched to a gene: 13. Germline V gives CDR1 SGHRS, CDR2 YFSETQ. The CDR3 reads CASSRHLAGEQDEQFF. CDR3 in DNA: TGCGCCAGCAGCCGCCACTTAGCGGGGGAGCAGGATGAGCAGTTCTTC.

This chain joins TRBV11-2 and TRBJ2-2, with 10 bases matching TRBD2. V lost 5 bases, J lost 5 bases, and 5 bases stayed unmatched. This CDR3 comprises 15 residues. Germline values: CDR1 SGHAT, CDR2 FQNNGV. CDR3 in amino acids: CASSQLAGSTGELFF. The CDR3 nucleotides read TGTGCCAGCAGCCAACTAGCGGGGAGTACCGGGGAGCTGTTTTTT.

The J gene is TRBJ2-2, the V gene TRBV7-3; D is perhaps TRBD1 (5 bases). The CDR3 length is 13 residues. CDR1 and CDR2 from the germline V gene are SGHTA and FQGTGA. The V and J ends lost 3 bases and 7 bases respectively, with 9 bases between them. The CDR3 sequence is CASSFRDHGELFF. The DNA of the CDR3 is TGTGCCAGCAGCTTCAGGGATCACGGGGAGCTGTTTTTT.

This sequence joins TRBV5-1 and TRBJ1-2, with TRBD1 as a possible D gene (6 bases). The CDR3 is made up of 13 amino acids. Germline loops: CDR1 SGHRS, CDR2 YFSETQ. The V end lost 4 bases, the J end lost 3 bases, and 10 bases lay between the germline ends. The CDR3 here is CASSQDSHYGYTF. In DNA, the CDR3 is TGCGCCAGCAGCCAGGACAGTCACTATGGCTACACCTTC.

This clone has only a few counts. The conserved final phenylalanine or tryptophan is absent from the CDR3, which likely points to a read error. Because the CDR3's place on the DNA is in doubt, the DNA is left out and the CDR3 is given as listed by TCRdb. The V call is TRBV29-1, the J call TRBJ1-1. Germline V gene lookup returns CDR1 SQVTM and CDR2 ANQGSEA. The CDR3 is 11 residues long, ends included. The CDR3 is CSVRQMGLWQP.

The chain uses TRBV5-6 and TRBJ1-2; the match to TRBD1 covers 7 bases. Germline V gene sequence: CDR1 SGHDT, CDR2 YYEEEE. The CDR3 contains 14 residues. Unmatched junction bases numbered 3, after V lost 4 bases and J lost 0 bases. The CDR3 sequence: CASSTGTANYGYTF. The CDR3 nucleotides read TGTGCCAGCAGCACCGGGACAGCTAACTATGGCTACACCTTC.

This clone was detected only a few times. CDR3 DNA: TGTGCCAGCGCCCCGTCGTTAATCTATACGCAGTATTTT. It is translated as CASAPSLIYTQYF. The chain employs TRBV2 and TRBJ2-3; unclear D gene. Germline values: CDR1 SNHLY, CDR2 FYNNEI. The CDR3 is made up of 13 amino acids. V lost 8 bases and J 7 bases, leaving 16 bases between the germline ends.

This clone appeared a few times. The CDR3 DNA reads TGTGCCAGCAGCCAAGGGTACGGAGGAGAGACCCAGTACTTC. Amino acid sequence: CASSQGYGGETQYF. V usage is TRBV14 and J usage is TRBJ2-5; TRBD2 is a possible D gene (5 bases). The V gene lost 1 base and the J gene lost 4 bases, with 10 bases spanning the gap. This CDR3 region has 14 residues. The germline V gene has CDR1 SGHDN and CDR2 FVKESK.

The chain joins TRBV9 to TRBJ1-5; 7 nucleotides agree with TRBD1. Trimming removed 4 bases from V and 4 bases from J; junction bases left unmatched: 5. The CDR3 has 14 residues. CDR1 and CDR2 from the germline V gene are SGDLS and YYNGEE. The CDR3 nucleotides read TGTGCCAGCAGCCCGGGACAGACAAATCAGCCCCAGCATTTT. This codes for CASSPGQTNQPQHF.

This chain uses TRBV2 with TRBJ2-3; D may be TRBD1 or TRBD2 (6 bases each). Germline assignment: CDR1 SNHLY and CDR2 FYNNEI. Trimming cost V 7 bases and J 2 bases, with 13 bases left between them. The CDR3 is 14 residues long. DNA of the CDR3: TGTGCCAGCACCACGGGGGCATTCACAGATACGCAGTATTTT. It yields the protein CASTTGAFTDTQYF. The whole variable domain, filled in from reference TRBV2 and TRBJ2-3, reads EPEVTQTPSHQVTQMGQEVILRCVPISNHLYFYWYRQILGQKVEFLVSFYNNEISEKSEIFDDQFSVERPDGSNFTLKIRSTKLEDSAMYFCASTTGAFTDTQYFGPGTRLTVL.

This chain joins TRBV6-5 and TRBJ1-2; 8 nucleotides line up with TRBD1. The ends lost 2 bases at V and 8 bases at J; junction bases unmatched: 1. The germline V gene encodes CDR1 MNHEY and CDR2 SVGAGI. This CDR3 contains 12 residues. CDR3 sequence reads: CASSYRTGGYTF. The CDR3 region has the DNA TGTGCCAGCAGTTACCGGACAGGGGGCTACACCTTC.